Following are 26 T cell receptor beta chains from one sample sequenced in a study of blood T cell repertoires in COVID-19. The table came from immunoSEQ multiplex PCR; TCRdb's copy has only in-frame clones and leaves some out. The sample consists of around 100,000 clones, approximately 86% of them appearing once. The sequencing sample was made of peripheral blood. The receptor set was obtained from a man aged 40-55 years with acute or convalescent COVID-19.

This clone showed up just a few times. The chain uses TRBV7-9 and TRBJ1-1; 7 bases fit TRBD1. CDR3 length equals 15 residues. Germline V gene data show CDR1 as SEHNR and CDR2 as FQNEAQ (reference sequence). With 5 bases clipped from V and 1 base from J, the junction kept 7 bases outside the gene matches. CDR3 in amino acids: CASSQKQGENTEAFF. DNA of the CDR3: TGTGCCAGCAGCCAAAAGCAGGGGGAGAACACTGAAGCTTTCTTT. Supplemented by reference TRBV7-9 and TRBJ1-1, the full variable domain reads DTGVSQNPRHKITKRGQNVTFRCDPISEHNRLYWYRQTLGQGPEFLTYFQNEAQLEKSRLLSDRFSAERPKGSFSTLEIQRTEQGDSAMYLCASSQKQGENTEAFFGQGTRLTVV.

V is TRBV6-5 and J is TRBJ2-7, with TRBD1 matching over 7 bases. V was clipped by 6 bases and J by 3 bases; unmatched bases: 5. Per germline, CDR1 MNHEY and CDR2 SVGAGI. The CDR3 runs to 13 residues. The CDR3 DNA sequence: TGTGCCAGCAGCAGGACAGGCTACTACGAGCAGTACTTC. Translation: CASSRTGYYEQYF.

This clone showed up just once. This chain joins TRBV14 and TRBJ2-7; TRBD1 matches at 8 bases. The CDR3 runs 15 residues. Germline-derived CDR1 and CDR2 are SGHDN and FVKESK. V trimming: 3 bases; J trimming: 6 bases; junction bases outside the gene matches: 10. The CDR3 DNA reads TGTGCCAGCAGCCACGGACAGGGTTTACGGTCCGAGCAGTACTTC. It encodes CASSHGQGLRSEQYF.

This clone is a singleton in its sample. In DNA form, the CDR3 reads TGTGCCTGGAAAAGGGACATCAACACTGAAGCTTTCTTT. Amino acid sequence: CAWKRDINTEAFF. The chain uses TRBV30 and TRBJ1-1, with a weak D call TRBD1 (6 bases). Germline values: CDR1 GTSNPN, CDR2 SVGIG (reference sequence). The CDR3 consists of 13 residues. V lost 4 bases and J 2 bases, leaving 11 bases between the germline ends.

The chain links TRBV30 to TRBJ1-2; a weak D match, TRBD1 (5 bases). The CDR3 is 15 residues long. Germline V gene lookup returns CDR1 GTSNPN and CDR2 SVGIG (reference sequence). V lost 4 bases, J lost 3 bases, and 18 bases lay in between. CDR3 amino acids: CAWIKGQGVYYGYTF. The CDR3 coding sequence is TGTGCCTGGATTAAGGGCCAGGGCGTGTACTATGGCTACACCTTC.

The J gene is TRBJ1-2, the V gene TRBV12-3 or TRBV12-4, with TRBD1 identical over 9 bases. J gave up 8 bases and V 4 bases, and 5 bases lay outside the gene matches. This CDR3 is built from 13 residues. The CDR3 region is CASSSQGAGGYTF. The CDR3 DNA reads TGTGCCAGCAGTTCACAGGGGGCAGGGGGCTACACCTTC.

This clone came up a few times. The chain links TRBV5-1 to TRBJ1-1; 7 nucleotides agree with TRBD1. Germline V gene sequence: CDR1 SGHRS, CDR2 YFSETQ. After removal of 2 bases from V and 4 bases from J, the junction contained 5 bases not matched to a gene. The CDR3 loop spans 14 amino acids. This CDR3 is CASSLQGLITEAFF. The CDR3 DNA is TGCGCCAGCAGCTTACAGGGGTTAATCACTGAAGCTTTCTTT.

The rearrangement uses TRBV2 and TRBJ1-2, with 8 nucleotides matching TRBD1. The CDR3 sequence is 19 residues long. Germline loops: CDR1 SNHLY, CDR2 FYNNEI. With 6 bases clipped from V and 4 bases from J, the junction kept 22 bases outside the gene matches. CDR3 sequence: CASRGFGDRSARNPYGYTF. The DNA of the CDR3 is TGTGCCAGCAGGGGGTTCGGGGACAGGTCCGCTCGTAACCCCTATGGCTACACCTTC.

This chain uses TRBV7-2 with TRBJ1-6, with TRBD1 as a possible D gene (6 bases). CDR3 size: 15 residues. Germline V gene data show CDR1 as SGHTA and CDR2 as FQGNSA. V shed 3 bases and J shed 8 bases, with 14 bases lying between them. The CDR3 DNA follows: TGTGCCAGCAGCTTGACTGGGCAGGGGTATTCACCCCTCCACTTT. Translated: CASSLTGQGYSPLHF.

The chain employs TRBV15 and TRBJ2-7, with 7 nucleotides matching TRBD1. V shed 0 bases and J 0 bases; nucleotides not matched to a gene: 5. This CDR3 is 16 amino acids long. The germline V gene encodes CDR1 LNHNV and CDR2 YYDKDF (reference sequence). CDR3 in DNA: TGTGCCACCAGCAGAGATAGAGGGGGCTTCTCCTACGAGCAGTACTTC. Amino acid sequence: CATSRDRGGFSYEQYF.

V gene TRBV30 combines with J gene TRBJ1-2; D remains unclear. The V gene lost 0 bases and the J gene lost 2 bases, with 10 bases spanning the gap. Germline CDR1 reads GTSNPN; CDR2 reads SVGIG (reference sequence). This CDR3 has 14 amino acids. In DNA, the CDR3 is TGTGCCTGGAGTGTACAAGTGAGGAACTATGGCTACACCTTC. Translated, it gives CAWSVQVRNYGYTF.

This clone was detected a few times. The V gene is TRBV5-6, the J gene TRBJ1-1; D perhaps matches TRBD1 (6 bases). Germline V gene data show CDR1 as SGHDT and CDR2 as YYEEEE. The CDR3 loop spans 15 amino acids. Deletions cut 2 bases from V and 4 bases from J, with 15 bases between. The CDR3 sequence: CASSLRRGYFTEAFF. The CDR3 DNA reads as TGTGCCAGCAGCTTACGAAGGGGGTATTTCACTGAAGCTTTCTTT.

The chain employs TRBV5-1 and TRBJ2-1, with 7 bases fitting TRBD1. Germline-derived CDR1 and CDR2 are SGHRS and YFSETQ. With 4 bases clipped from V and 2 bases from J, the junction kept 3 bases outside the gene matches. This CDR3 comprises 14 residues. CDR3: CASSTDRAYNEQFF. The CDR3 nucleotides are TGCGCCAGCAGCACCGACAGGGCCTACAATGAGCAGTTCTTC.

The chain's CDR3 is CATLRGGWGVDTEAFF. The CDR3 nucleotides are TGTGCCACCCTACGGGGCGGATGGGGGGTAGACACTGAAGCTTTCTTT. The rearrangement uses TRBV19 and TRBJ1-1; possible D gene TRBD1, 5 bases. V was trimmed by 10 bases and J by 3 bases, leaving 24 bases between them. Per the germline V gene, CDR1 is LNHDA and CDR2 is SQIVND (reference sequence). The CDR3 has 16 residues.

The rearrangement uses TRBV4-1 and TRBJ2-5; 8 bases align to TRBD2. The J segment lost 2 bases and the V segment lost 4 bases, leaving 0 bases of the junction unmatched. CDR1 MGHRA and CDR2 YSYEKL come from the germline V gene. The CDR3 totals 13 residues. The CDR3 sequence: CASSRGGQETQYF. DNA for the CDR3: TGCGCCAGCAGCCGCGGGGGGCAAGAGACCCAGTACTTC.

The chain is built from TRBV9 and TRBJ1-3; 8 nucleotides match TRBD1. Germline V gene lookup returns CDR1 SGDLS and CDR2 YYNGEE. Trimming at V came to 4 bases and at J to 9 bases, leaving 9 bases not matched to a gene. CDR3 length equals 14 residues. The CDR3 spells CASSLGTGDVTIYF. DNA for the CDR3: TGTGCCAGCAGCCTTGGGACAGGCGATGTCACCATATATTTT.

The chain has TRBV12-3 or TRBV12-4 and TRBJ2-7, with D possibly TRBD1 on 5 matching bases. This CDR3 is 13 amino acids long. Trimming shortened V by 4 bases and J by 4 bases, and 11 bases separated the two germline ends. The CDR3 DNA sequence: TGTGCCAGCAGTTCCCGGACACCATACGAGCAGTACTTC. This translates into CASSSRTPYEQYF.

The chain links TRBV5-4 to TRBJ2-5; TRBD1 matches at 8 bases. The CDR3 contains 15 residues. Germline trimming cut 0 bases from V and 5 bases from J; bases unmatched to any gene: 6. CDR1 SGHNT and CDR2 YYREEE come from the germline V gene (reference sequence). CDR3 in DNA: TGTGCCAGCAGCTTGGCCGGGACAGGTGGTGAGACCCAGTACTTC. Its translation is CASSLAGTGGETQYF.

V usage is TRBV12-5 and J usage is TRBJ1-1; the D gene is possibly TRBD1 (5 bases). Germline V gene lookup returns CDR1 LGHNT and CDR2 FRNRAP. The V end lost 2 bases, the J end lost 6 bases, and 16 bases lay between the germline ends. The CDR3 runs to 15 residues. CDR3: CASGLRGDGTAEAFF. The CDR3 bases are TGTGCTAGTGGTTTGCGGGGGGATGGCACAGCTGAAGCTTTCTTT.

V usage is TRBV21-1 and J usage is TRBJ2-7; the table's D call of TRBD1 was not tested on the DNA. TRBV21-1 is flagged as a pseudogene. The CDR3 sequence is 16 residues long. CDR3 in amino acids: CASSTETGAPSYEQYF. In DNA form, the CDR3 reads TGTGCCAGCAGCACGGAAACAGGGGCGCCCTCCTACGAGCAGTACTTC.

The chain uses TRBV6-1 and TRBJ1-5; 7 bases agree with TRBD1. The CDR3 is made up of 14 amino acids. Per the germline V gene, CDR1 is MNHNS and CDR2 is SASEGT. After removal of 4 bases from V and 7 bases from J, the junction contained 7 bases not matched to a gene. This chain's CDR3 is CASSADREGQPQHF. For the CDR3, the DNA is TGTGCCAGCAGTGCCGACAGGGAAGGGCAGCCCCAGCATTTT.

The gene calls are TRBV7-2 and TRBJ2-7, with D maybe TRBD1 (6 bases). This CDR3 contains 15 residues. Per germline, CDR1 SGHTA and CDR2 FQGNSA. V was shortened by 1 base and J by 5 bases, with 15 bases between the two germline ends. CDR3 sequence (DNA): TGTGCCAGCAGCTTAGGGCAGGGGATGAGGAACGAGCAGTACTTC. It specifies CASSLGQGMRNEQYF.

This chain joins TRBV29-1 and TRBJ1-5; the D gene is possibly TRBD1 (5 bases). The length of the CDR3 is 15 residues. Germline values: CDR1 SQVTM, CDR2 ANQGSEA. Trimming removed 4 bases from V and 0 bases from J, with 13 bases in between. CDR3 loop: CSVVSTGGSNQPQHF. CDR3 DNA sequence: TGCAGCGTTGTTTCAACAGGTGGTAGCAATCAGCCCCAGCATTTT.

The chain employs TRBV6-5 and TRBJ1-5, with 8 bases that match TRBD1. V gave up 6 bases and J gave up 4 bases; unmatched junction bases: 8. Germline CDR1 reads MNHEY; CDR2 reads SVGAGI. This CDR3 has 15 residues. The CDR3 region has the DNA TGTGCCAGCAGCCCCGTCGGGACAGGTAATCAGCCCCAGCATTTT. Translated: CASSPVGTGNQPQHF.

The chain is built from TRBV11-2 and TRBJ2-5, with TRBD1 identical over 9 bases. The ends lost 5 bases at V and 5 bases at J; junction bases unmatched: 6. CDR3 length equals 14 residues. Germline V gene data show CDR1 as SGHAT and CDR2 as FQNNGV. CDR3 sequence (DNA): TGTGCCAGCAGCCAGGACAGGGGAGGGGAGACCCAGTACTTC. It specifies CASSQDRGGETQYF.

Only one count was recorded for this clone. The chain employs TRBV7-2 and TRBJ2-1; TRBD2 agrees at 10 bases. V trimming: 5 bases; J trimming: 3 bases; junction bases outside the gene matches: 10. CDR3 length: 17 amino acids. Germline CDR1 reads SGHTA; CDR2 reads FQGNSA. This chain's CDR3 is CASSRRSGRVSYNEQFF. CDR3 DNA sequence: TGTGCCAGCAGCCGTCGCAGCGGGAGGGTGAGCTACAATGAGCAGTTCTTC.